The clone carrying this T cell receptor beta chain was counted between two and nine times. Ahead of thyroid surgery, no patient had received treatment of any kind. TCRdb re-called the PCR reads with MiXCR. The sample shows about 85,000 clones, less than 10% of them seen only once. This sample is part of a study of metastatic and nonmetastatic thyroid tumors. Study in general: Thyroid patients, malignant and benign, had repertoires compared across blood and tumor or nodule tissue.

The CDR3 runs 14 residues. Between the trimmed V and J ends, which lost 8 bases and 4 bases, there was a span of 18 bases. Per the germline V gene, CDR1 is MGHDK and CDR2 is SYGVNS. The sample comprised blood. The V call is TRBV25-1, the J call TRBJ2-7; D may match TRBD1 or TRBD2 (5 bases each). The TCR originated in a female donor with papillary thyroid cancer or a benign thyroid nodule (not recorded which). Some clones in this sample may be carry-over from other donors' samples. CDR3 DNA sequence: TGTGCCAGCTCAACGAACCGGGACGGATACGAGCAGTACTTC. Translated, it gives CASSTNRDGYEQYF.